The next 16 T cell receptor beta chains were all read from a single sample in a study of cytomegalovirus exposure and HLA in healthy donors (dated by TCRdb to about 2017). Receptor libraries were prepared by the immunoSEQ multiplex PCR assay. A mixture of 60 forward primers for TCR Vbeta segments and 13 reverse primers for TCR Jbeta segments was used in the multiplex PCR. TCRdb's version of the immuneACCESS table is confined to in-frame rearrangements and falls short of the full clone set. An unresolved V gene accounts for under half of the shortfall where checked; the remainder is of unknown origin. The sample table shows hundreds of thousands of clones, and around 80% are seen once. 0.2% to 0.25% of the sample comes from the top ten. Sequenced sample: PBMCs. These receptor sequences come from a girl between 2 and 10 years old in good health and CMV-seronegative.

The rearrangement links TRBV5-4 to TRBJ1-4; possible D gene TRBD1, 5 bases. The CDR3 has 15 amino acids. The V gene lost 1 base and the J gene lost 3 bases, with 10 bases spanning the gap. The germline V gene has CDR1 SGHNT and CDR2 YYREEE (reference sequence). CDR3 in DNA: TGTGCCAGCAGCTTGAATCTGGGGCCTAATGAAAAACTGTTTTTT. This translates into CASSLNLGPNEKLFF.

The chain couples TRBV19 to TRBJ1-6; D may be TRBD1 (6 bases). CDR3 length: 13 residues. CDR1 LNHDA and CDR2 SQIVND come from the germline V gene (reference sequence). Trimming left V 5 bases short and J 11 bases short, with 13 bases between. CDR3 residues: CASSSTGYPPLHF. The CDR3 coding sequence is TGTGCCAGTAGTTCCACAGGGTACCCACCCCTCCACTTT.

The chain joins TRBV29-1 to TRBJ2-1; D is unclear. The CDR3 has 15 residues. CDR1 and CDR2 (germline): SQVTM, ANQGSEA. V was clipped by 0 bases and J by 4 bases, with 13 bases between them. This chain's CDR3 is CSVEDLKLRYNEQFF. The DNA for the CDR3 is TGCAGCGTTGAAGATCTTAAGCTTCGGTACAATGAGCAGTTCTTC.

The gene calls are TRBV30 and TRBJ1-5; D not resolved. The V gene lost 6 bases and the J gene lost 3 bases, with 6 bases spanning the gap. The CDR3 totals 11 residues. Germline V CDR1 and CDR2: GTSNPN, SVGIG (reference sequence). CDR3: CACGANQPQHF. The CDR3 DNA reads TGTGCCTGCGGAGCCAATCAGCCCCAGCATTTT.

V usage is TRBV6-1 and J usage is TRBJ2-1; a possible D gene is TRBD2 (6 bases). Per the germline V gene, CDR1 is MNHNS and CDR2 is SASEGT. The ends were cut back, 5 bases at V and 3 bases at J, with 14 bases in the middle. This CDR3 is 15 amino acids long. DNA for the CDR3: TGTGCCAGCAGTAGACCGGGAGCTCTCTACAATGAGCAGTTCTTC. Translated, it gives CASSRPGALYNEQFF.

J is TRBJ2-2 and V is TRBV2; a possible D gene is TRBD2 (6 bases). Germline CDR1 and CDR2: SNHLY and FYNNEI. The CDR3 consists of 16 residues. V was cut by 3 bases and J by 0 bases, with 11 bases left in between. CDR3 region: CASSEAGKPNTGELFF. DNA of the CDR3: TGTGCCAGCAGTGAGGCGGGGAAGCCGAACACCGGGGAGCTGTTTTTT.

This sequence joins TRBV20-1 and TRBJ2-7; no clear D. The CDR3 covers 11 residues. The ends were cut back, 0 bases at V and 7 bases at J, with 7 bases in the middle. Germline V gives CDR1 DFQATT, CDR2 SNEGSKA (reference sequence). Here the CDR3 reads CSARDPGEQYF. CDR3 bases: TGCAGTGCTAGAGATCCCGGGGAGCAGTACTTC.

This clone was recorded only once. The chain carries TRBV4-1 and TRBJ1-2; D may be TRBD1 (5 bases). This CDR3 has 15 residues. Trimming removed 3 bases at V and 0 bases at J, with 11 bases between. Germline CDR1 is MGHRA and CDR2 is YSYEKL. The CDR3 spells CASSQATVTNYGYTF. In DNA, the CDR3 is TGCGCCAGCAGCCAGGCGACAGTTACTAACTATGGCTACACCTTC.

The chain carries TRBV11-2 and TRBJ1-5; D possibly corresponds to TRBD1 (6 bases). Per germline, CDR1 SGHAT and CDR2 FQNNGV. V lost 5 bases and J 4 bases, leaving 12 bases between the germline ends. CDR3 length: 14 residues. DNA of the CDR3: TGTGCCAGCAGCCCCGGGACACCAAATCAGCCCCAGCATTTT. Protein: CASSPGTPNQPQHF.

The V call is TRBV29-1, the J call TRBJ2-2; D call uncertain. The germline CDR1 and CDR2 sequences are SQVTM and ANQGSEA. The CDR3 loop spans 14 amino acids. V lost 5 bases to trimming and J lost 1 base, with 11 bases between them. DNA for the CDR3: TGCAGCGTTCGTACTAACATGAACACCGGGGAGCTGTTTTTT. It yields the protein CSVRTNMNTGELFF.

The chain links TRBV2 to TRBJ1-1; 10 bases are a match to TRBD1. Germline CDR1 is SNHLY and CDR2 is FYNNEI. This CDR3 spans 13 amino acids. The ends lost 9 bases at V and 4 bases at J; junction bases unmatched: 5. This CDR3 is CARNRDRGTEAFF. The CDR3 DNA reads TGTGCCAGAAACCGGGACAGGGGCACTGAAGCTTTCTTT.

A few counts support this clone. The chain uses TRBV7-9 and TRBJ2-4; 7 bases fit TRBD1. This CDR3 is built from 13 residues. V was pared by 10 bases and J by 6 bases, with 9 bases of the junction left unmatched. The germline V gene has CDR1 SEHNR and CDR2 FQNEAQ (reference sequence). The CDR3, as DNA: TGTGCCACCCAGGGGGTAGACGGAAACATTCAGTACTTC. This encodes CATQGVDGNIQYF.

The chain is built from TRBV7-6 and TRBJ1-2, with a possible D match to TRBD1 (6 bases). Germline CDR1 SGHVS, CDR2 FNYEAQ. V gave up 8 bases and J gave up 2 bases, with 9 bases separating them. CDR3 length: 12 amino acids. CDR3 loop: CASGGRNYGYTF. The CDR3 region has the DNA TGTGCCAGCGGGGGCAGGAACTATGGCTACACCTTC.

The genes are TRBV11-2 and TRBJ2-3; possible D gene TRBD2, 6 bases. CDR1 is SGHAT, CDR2 FQNNGV, per germline. The CDR3 runs 14 residues. V shed 5 bases and J shed 2 bases, with 11 bases lying between them. The CDR3 protein is CASSPRGITDTQYF. The CDR3 region has the DNA TGTGCCAGCAGCCCCCGGGGGATCACAGATACGCAGTATTTT.

This CDR3 reads CASSILGPSGANVLTF. For the CDR3, the DNA is TGTGCCAGCAGCATTTTGGGCCCATCGGGGGCCAACGTCCTGACTTTC. The rearrangement uses TRBV7-9 and TRBJ2-6; D ambiguous. Germline CDR1 and CDR2: SEHNR and FQNEAQ (reference sequence). Trimming cost V 5 bases and J 4 bases, with 15 bases left between them. The CDR3 runs to 16 residues. Combining the CDR3 with reference TRBV7-9 and TRBJ2-6 gives the whole variable domain DTGVSQNPRHKITKRGQNVTFRCDPISEHNRLYWYRQTLGQGPEFLTYFQNEAQLEKSRLLSDRFSAERPKGSFSTLEIQRTEQGDSAMYLCASSILGPSGANVLTFGAGSRLTVL.

The chain uses TRBV11-2 and TRBJ1-2; TRBD1 agrees at 8 bases. CDR3 size: 15 residues. The germline gives CDR1 SGHAT, CDR2 FQNNGV. With 2 bases clipped from V and 8 bases from J, the junction kept 10 bases outside the gene matches. The chain's CDR3 is CASSLNARGQGGYTF. CDR3 in DNA: TGTGCCAGCAGCTTAAACGCCAGGGGGCAAGGGGGCTACACCTTC.